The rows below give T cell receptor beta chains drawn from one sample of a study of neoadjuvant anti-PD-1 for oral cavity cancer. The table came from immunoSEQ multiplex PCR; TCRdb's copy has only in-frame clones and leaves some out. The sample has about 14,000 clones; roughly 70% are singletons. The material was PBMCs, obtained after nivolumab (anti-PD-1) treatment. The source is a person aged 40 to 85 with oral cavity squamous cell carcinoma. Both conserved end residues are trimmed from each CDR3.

ASRTAPGETDTQY | TRBJ2-3 | TRBV6-1
AISEELLGTGGTDTQY | TRBJ2-3 | TRBV10-3
ASTLLAAASYEQY | TRBJ2-7 | TRBV6-1
ASSPPGTMNTEAF | TRBJ1-1 | TRBV6-5
ASSPSQLAGGEQY | TRBJ2-7 | TRBV18
ASKDSNQPQH | TRBJ1-5 | TRBV27
ASNSLSSGANVLT | TRBJ2-6 | TRBV19
ATSREGFGARYEQY | TRBJ2-7 | TRBV15
ASSYQQGPYEQY | TRBJ2-7 | TRBV6-6
ASQKGGHGYEQY | TRBJ2-7 | TRBV28
ASRGGTSGSRNEQF | TRBJ2-1 | TRBV28
ASSPKRGGFTDTQY | TRBJ2-3 | TRBV2
ASSPLGQGTDTQY | TRBJ2-3 | TRBV14
ASSDLTTSTDTQY | TRBJ2-3 | TRBV6-1
ASSQVKQAEQF | TRBJ2-1 | TRBV14
ASRLERDTQY | TRBJ2-3 | TRBV5-1
SVDTRVYNEQF | TRBJ2-1 | TRBV29-1
AWSKGLAGVGELF | TRBJ2-2 | TRBV30
ASIRQGEGNTIY | TRBJ1-3 | TRBV28
ASSSPRMGTDTQY | TRBJ2-3 | TRBV11-2
ASSLAGTYISGNTIY | TRBJ1-3 | TRBV7-9
ASSSVTGGVGNQPQH | TRBJ1-5 | TRBV19
ASSDPRELGELF | TRBJ2-2 | TRBV5-1
ASSTRGDYGYT | TRBJ1-2 | TRBV28
ASSVEGQGAKNIQY | TRBJ2-4 | TRBV9
ASSDRTSVTGELF | TRBJ2-2 | TRBV25-1
ASSSGLRTQY | TRBJ2-3 | TRBV6-5
ASSLSGTGVYEQY | TRBJ2-7 | TRBV5-1
ASSGFEGLTSGNTIY | TRBJ1-3 | TRBV6-1
ASSFGLGRGYYNEQF | TRBJ2-1 | TRBV28
ASSRGLLQAGANVLT | TRBJ2-6 | TRBV27
ASTLAGGPPGELF | TRBJ2-2 | TRBV5-1
ASSLWRDSDGHNEQF | TRBJ2-1 | TRBV7-9
ASSSYQRTGSYEQY | TRBJ2-7 | TRBV28
ASSLEGASYNEQF | TRBJ2-1 | TRBV5-1
ASSSQGLYGYT | TRBJ1-2 | TRBV6-5
ASSLRTDKNTEAF | TRBJ1-1 | TRBV5-1
ASSDRTHPSGNTIY | TRBJ1-3 | TRBV6-1
AWSVPRTNKETQY | TRBJ2-5 | TRBV30
ASSYAGPAGELF | TRBJ2-2 | TRBV2
ASSGQSGANVLT | TRBJ2-6 | TRBV2
ASSYSGPSSNQPQH | TRBJ1-5 | TRBV28
ASSFRDGFYEQY | TRBJ2-7 | TRBV5-5
ASSLVAGRSEKLF | TRBJ1-4 | TRBV5-6
ASSEALAEGGSYNEQF | TRBJ2-1 | TRBV6-1
ASSLVSGSYNEQF | TRBJ2-1 | TRBV11-2
ASSVPRGSGRAYNEQF | TRBJ2-1 | TRBV2
AISGLSMANTEAF | TRBJ1-1 | TRBV10-3
ASSSPLSSGPNTGELF | TRBJ2-2 | TRBV2
ASSLSETDSNQPQH | TRBJ1-5 | TRBV5-1
ASSLGGLEGVNNEQF | TRBJ2-1 | TRBV5-1
ASSSGQKETQY | TRBJ2-5 | TRBV11-3
ASSLVQEIRERGGYEQY | TRBJ2-7 | TRBV28
ASSVTGTGYSGANVLT | TRBJ2-6 | TRBV9
ASSQDPGRWANTGELF | TRBJ2-2 | TRBV4-2
ASSLRQEGDTQY | TRBJ2-3 | TRBV7-9
ASSTGVTGELF | TRBJ2-2 | TRBV27
ASSELVGGTSSSGELF | TRBJ2-2 | TRBV6-1
AVQGGRNEKLF | TRBJ1-4 | TRBV10-3
ASSIPPTSGRGSSYNEQF | TRBJ2-1 | TRBV19